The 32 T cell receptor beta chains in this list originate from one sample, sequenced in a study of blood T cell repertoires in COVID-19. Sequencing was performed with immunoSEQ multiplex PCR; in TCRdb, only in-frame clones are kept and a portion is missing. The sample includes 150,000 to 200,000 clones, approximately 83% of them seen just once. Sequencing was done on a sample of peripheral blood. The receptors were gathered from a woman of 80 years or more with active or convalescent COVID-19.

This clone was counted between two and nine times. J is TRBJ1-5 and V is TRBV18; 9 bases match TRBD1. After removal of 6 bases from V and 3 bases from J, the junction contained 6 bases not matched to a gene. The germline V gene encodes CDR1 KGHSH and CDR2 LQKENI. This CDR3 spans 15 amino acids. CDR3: CASSAGQGLNQPQHF. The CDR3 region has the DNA TGTGCCAGCTCCGCGGGACAGGGCCTCAATCAGCCCCAGCATTTT.

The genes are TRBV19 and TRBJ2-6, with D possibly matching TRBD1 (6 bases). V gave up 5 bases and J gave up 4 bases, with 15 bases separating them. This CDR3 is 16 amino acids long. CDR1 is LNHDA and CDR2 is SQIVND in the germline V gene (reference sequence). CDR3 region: CASSSQGSSGANVLTF. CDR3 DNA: TGTGCCAGTAGTTCTCAGGGGTCCTCCGGGGCCAACGTCCTGACTTTC.

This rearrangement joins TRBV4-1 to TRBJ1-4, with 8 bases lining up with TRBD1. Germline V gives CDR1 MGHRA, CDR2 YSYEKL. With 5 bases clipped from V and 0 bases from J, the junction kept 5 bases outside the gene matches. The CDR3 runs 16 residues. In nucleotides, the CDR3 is TGCGCCAGCAGCAGCCCGACAGGGGCAACTAATGAAAAACTGTTTTTT. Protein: CASSSPTGATNEKLFF.

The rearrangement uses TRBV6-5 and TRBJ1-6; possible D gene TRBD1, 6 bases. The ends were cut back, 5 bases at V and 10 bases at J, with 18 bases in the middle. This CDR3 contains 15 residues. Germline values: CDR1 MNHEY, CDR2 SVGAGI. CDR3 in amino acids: CASSTIQGRGSPLHF. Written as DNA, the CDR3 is TGTGCCAGCAGTACGATCCAGGGGAGAGGATCACCCCTCCACTTT.

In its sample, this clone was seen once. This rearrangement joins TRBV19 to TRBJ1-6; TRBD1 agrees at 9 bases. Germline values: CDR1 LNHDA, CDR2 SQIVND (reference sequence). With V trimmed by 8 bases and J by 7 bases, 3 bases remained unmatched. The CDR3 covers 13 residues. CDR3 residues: CASWDRENSPLHF. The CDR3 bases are TGTGCCAGTTGGGACAGGGAAAATTCACCCCTCCACTTT.

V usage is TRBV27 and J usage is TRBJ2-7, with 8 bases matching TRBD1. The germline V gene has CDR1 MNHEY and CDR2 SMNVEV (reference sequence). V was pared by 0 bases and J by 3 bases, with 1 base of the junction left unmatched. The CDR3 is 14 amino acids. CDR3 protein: CASSLSGTGYEQYF. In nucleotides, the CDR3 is TGTGCCAGCAGTTTATCGGGGACAGGCTACGAGCAGTACTTC.

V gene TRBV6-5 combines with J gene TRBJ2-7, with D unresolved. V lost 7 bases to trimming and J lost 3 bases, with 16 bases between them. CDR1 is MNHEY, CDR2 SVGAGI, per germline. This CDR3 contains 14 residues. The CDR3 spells CASTNSGRGYEQYF. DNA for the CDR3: TGTGCCAGCACAAATTCCGGAAGAGGCTACGAGCAGTACTTC.

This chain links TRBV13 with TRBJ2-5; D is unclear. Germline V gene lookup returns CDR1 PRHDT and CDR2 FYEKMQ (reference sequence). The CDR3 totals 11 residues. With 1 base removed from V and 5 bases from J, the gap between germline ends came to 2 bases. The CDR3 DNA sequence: TGTGCCAGCAGCTTAGCTGAGACCCAGTACTTC. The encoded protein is CASSLAETQYF.

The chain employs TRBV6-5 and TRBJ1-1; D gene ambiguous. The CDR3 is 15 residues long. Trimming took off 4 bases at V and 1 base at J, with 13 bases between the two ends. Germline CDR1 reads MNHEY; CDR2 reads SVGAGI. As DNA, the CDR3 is TGTGCCAGCAGTTTAACTCGACGAGGGAACACTGAAGCTTTCTTT. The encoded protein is CASSLTRRGNTEAFF.

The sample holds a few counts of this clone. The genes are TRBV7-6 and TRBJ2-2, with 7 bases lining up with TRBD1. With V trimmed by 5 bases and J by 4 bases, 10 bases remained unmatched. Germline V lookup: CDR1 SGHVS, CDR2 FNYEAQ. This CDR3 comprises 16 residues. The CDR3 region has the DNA TGTGCCAGCAGCCCAGGGGGTGGTCCGATCACCGGGGAGCTGTTTTTT. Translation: CASSPGGGPITGELFF.

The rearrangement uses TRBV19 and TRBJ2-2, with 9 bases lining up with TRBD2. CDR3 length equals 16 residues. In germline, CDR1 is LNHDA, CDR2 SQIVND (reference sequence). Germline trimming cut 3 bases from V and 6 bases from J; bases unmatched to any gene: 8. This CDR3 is CASSMLHSGGAGELFF. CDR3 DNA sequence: TGTGCCAGTAGTATGTTACATAGCGGGGGTGCCGGGGAGCTGTTTTTT.

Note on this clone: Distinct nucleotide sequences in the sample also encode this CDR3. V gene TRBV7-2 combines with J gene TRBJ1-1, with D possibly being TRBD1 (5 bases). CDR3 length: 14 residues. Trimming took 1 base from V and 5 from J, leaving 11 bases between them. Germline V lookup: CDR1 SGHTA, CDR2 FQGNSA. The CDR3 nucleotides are TGTGCCAGCAGCTTAGAGGCAGGGCGTACTGAAGCTTTCTTT. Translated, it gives CASSLEAGRTEAFF.

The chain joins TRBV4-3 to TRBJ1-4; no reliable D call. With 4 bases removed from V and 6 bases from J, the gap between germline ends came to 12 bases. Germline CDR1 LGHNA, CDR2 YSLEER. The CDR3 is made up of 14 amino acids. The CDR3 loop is CASSPVPTDEKLFF. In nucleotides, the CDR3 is TGCGCCAGCAGCCCGGTCCCTACGGATGAAAAACTGTTTTTT.

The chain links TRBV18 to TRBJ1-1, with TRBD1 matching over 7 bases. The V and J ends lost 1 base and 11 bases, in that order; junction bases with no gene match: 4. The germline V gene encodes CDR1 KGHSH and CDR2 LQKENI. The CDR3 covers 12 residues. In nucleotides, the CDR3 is TGTGCCAGCTCACCACAGGGGGCCTTGGCTTTCTTT. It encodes CASSPQGALAFF.

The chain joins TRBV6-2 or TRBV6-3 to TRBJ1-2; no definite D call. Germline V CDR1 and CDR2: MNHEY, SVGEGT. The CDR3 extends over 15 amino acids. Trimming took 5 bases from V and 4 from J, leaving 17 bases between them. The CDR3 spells CASSPLLRSTYGYTF. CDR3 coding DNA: TGTGCCAGCAGTCCCCTTCTCAGGTCGACCTATGGCTACACCTTC.

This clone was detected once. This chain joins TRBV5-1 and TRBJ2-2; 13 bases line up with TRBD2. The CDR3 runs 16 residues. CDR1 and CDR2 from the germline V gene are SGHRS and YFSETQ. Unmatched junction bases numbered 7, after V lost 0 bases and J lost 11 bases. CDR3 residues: CASSLGTSGGPPELFF. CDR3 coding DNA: TGCGCCAGCAGCTTGGGGACTAGCGGGGGACCACCAGAGCTGTTTTTT.

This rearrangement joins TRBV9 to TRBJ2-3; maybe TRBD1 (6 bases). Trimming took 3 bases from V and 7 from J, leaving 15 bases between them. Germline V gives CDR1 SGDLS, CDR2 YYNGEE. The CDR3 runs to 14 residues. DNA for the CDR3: TGTGCCAGCAGCGATGGACAGCCCGGAAATACGCAGTATTTT. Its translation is CASSDGQPGNTQYF.

For the CDR3, the DNA is TGTGCCAGCAGCGAGGGCGGGGGGGCGTTCTCTGGAAACACCATATATTTT. It codes for CASSEGGGAFSGNTIYF. The chain uses TRBV9 and TRBJ1-3; tentatively, D is TRBD1 (6 bases). This CDR3 spans 17 amino acids. The germline V gene has CDR1 SGDLS and CDR2 YYNGEE. Trimming shortened V by 3 bases and J by 0 bases, and 16 bases separated the two germline ends.

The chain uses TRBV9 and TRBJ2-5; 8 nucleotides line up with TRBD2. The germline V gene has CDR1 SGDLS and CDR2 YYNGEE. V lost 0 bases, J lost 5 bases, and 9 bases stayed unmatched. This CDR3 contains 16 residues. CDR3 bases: TGTGCCAGCAGCGTAGCCACGGCGGGGGGAGCTGAGACCCAGTACTTC. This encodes CASSVATAGGAETQYF.

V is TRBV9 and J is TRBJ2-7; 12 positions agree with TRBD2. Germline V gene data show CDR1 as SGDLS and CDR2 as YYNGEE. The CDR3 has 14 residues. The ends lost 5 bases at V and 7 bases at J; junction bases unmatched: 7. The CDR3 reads CASSTSGGPGEQYF. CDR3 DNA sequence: TGTGCCAGCAGTACTAGCGGGGGGCCGGGTGAGCAGTACTTC.

Here the CDR3 DNA reads TGTGCCAGTAGTATGAGTGGAGTAGCCGGAACACTGGGGGGATTCTTT. Protein product: CASSMSGVAGTLGGFF. V and J are TRBV19 and TRBJ1-1; weak D call: TRBD1 (5 bases). The V gene lost 3 bases and the J gene lost 14 bases, with 28 bases spanning the gap. Germline V gene sequence: CDR1 LNHDA, CDR2 SQIVND (reference sequence). This CDR3 has 16 amino acids. Drawing the rest from reference TRBV19 and TRBJ1-1, the complete variable domain is DGGITQSPKYLFRKEGQNVTLSCEQNLNHDAMYWYRQDPGQGLRLIYYSQIVNDFQKGDIAEGYSVSREKKESFPLTVTSAQKNPTAFYLCASSMSGVAGTLGGFFGQGTRLTVV.

The CDR3 DNA reads TGTGCCAGCAGCCTAAGACAGGGATCAACTAATGAAAAACTGTTTTTT. Translated: CASSLRQGSTNEKLFF. J is TRBJ1-4 and V is TRBV7-2, with 7 bases aligning to TRBD1. V lost 5 bases and J lost 0; bases outside the gene matches: 6. Germline V gives CDR1 SGHTA, CDR2 FQGNSA. CDR3 length: 16 residues.

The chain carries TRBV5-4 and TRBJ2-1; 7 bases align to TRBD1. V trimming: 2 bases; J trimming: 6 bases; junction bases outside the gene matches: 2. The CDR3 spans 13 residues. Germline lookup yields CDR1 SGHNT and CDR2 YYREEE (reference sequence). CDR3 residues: CASSLGTVNEQFF. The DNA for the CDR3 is TGTGCCAGCAGCTTAGGGACAGTCAATGAGCAGTTCTTC.

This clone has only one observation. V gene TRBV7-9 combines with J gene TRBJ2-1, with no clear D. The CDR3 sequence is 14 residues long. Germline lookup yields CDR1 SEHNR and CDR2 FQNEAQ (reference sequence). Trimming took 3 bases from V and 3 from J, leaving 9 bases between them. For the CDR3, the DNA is TGTGCCAGCAGCTTTCAAACCTACTACAATGAGCAGTTCTTC. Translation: CASSFQTYYNEQFF.

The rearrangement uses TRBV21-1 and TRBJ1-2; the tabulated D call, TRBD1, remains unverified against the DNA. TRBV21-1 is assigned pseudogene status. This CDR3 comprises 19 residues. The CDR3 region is CASSKAVKSGTASSYGYTF. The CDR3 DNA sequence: TGTGCCAGCAGCAAAGCGGTTAAATCCGGGACAGCTTCTTCCTATGGCTACACCTTC.

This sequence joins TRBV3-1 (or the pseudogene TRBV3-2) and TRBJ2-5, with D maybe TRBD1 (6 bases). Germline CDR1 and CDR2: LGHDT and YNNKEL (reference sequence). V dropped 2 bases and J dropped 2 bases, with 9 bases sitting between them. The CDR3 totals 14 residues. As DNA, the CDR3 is TGTGCCAGCAGCCAAACAGGGACACAAGAGACCCAGTACTTC. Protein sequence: CASSQTGTQETQYF.

The CDR3 DNA is TGTGCCAGTAGGCCCACGGGGGGCATCATCATGAACACTGAAGCTTTCTTT. Its translation: CASRPTGGIIMNTEAFF. The chain joins TRBV19 to TRBJ1-1; tentatively, D is TRBD1 (6 bases). CDR1 LNHDA and CDR2 SQIVND come from the germline V gene (reference sequence). This CDR3 has 17 amino acids. The V end lost 6 bases, the J end lost 0 bases, and 20 bases lay between the germline ends.

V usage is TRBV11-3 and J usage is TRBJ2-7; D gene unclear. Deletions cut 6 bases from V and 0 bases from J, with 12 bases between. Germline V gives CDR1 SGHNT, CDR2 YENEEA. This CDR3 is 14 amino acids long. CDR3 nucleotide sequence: TGTGCCAGCAGTCGAGATAAGAGCTCCTACGAGCAGTACTTC. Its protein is CASSRDKSSYEQYF.

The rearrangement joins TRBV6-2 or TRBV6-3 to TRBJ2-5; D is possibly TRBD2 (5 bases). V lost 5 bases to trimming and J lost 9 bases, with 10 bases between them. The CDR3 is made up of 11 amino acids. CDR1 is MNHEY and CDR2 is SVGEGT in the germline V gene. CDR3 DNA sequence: TGTGCCAGCAGTCCGGGGAATCCCCAGTACTTC. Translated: CASSPGNPQYF.

CDR3 sequence reads: CASSTRDRDIRETQYF. Written as DNA, the CDR3 is TGTGCCAGCAGCACCCGGGACAGGGATATTAGGGAGACCCAGTACTTC. The V and J genes are TRBV11-3 and TRBJ2-5; TRBD1 matches at 9 bases. Per germline, CDR1 SGHNT and CDR2 YENEEA. The CDR3 runs to 16 residues. Losses at the gene ends were 5 bases for V and 5 bases for J; bases not matched to a gene: 12.

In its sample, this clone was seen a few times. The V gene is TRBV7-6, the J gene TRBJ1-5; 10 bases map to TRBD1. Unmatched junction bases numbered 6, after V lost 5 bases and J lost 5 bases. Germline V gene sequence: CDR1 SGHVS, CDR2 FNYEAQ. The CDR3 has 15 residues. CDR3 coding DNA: TGTGCCAGCAGCACGACAGGGGGCATGGATCAGCCCCAGCATTTT. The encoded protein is CASSTTGGMDQPQHF. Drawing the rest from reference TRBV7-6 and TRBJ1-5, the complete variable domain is GAGVSQSPRYKVTKRGQDVALRCDPISGHVSLYWYRQALGQGPEFLTYFNYEAQQDKSGLPNDRFSAERPEGSISTLTIQRTEQRDSAMYRCASSTTGGMDQPQHFGDGTRLSIL.

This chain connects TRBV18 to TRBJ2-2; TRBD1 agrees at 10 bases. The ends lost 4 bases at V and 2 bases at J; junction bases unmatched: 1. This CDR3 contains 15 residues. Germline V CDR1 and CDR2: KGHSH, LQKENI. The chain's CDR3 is CASSRQGANTGELFF. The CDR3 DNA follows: TGTGCCAGCTCACGACAGGGGGCAAACACCGGGGAGCTGTTTTTT. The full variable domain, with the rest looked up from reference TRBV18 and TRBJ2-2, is NAGVMQNPRHLVRRRGQEARLRCSPMKGHSHVYWYRQLPEEGLKFMVYLQKENIIDESGMPKERFSAEFPKEGPSILRIQQVVRGDSAAYFCASSRQGANTGELFFGEGSRLTVL.